The clone carrying this T cell receptor (beta chain) is a singleton in its sample. Its antigen is still unknown. This entry comes from a study of beta chain features in type 1 diabetes. On the study more broadly: About 98,000,000 sorted cells were examined across all samples.

Whole-study results and caveats: The similarity of naive, central memory and Treg TCRB repertoires appeared greater among patients than among healthy donors. TCRB CDR3 length was moderately but significantly reduced in all four CD4+ subsets of Type 1 diabetes patients. Possible PCR preference for shorter templates applied equally to patients and controls.

The V and J ends lost 4 bases and 5 bases respectively, with 12 bases between them. Germline-derived CDR1 and CDR2 are SGDLS and YYNGEE. The CDR3 spans 13 residues. Expressed TCRB transcripts got sequenced, as all isolated RNA was reverse transcribed. The table came from immunoSEQ multiplex PCR; TCRdb's copy has only in-frame clones and leaves some out. Found here are under 250,000 clones, approximately 13% of them singletons; the top ten hold approximately 0.02%. The chain joins TRBV9 to TRBJ1-1, with D hard to call. The specimen was naive CD4+ T cells from blood. The TCR comes from a young man with type 1 diabetes. In DNA form, the CDR3 reads TGTGCCAGCAGCTCGGACGGGAGTACTGAAGCTTTCTTT. It codes for CASSSDGSTEAFF.